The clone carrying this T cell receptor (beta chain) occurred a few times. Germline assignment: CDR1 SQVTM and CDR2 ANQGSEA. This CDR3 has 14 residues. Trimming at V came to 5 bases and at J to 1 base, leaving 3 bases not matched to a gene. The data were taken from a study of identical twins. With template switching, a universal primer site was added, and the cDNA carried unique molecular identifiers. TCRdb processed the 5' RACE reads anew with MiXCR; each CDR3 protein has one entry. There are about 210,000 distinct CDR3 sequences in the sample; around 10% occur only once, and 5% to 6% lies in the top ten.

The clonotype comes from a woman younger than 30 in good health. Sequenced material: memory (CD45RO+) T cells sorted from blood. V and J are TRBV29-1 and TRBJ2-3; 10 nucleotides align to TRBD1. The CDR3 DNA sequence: TGCAGCGTTACCGGGACAGGGGGCACAGATACGCAGTATTTT. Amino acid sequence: CSVTGTGGTDTQYF.